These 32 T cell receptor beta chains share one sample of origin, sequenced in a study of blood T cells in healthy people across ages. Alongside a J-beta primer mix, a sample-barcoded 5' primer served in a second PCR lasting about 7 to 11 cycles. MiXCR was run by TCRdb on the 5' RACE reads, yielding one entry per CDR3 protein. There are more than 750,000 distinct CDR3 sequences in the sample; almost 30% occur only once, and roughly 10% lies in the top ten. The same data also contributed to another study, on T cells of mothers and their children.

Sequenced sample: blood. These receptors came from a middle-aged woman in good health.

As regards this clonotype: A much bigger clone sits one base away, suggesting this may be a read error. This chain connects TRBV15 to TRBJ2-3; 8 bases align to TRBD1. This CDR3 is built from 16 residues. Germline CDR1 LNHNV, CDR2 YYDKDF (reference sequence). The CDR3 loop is CATRPFGTGPADTRYF. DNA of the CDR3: TGTGCCACCAGGCCGTTCGGGACAGGCCCCGCAGATACGCGGTATTTT.

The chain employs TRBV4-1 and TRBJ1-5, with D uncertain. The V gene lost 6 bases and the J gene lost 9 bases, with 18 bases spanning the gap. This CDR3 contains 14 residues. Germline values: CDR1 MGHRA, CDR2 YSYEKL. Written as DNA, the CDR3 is TGCGCCAGCAGTCTTGGACGGGCTCAGTGGCCCCAGCATTTT. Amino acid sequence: CASSLGRAQWPQHF.

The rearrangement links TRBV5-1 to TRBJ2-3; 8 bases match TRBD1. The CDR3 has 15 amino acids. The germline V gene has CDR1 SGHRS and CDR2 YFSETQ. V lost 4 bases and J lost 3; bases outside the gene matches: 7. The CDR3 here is CASSTGGTRTDTQYF. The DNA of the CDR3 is TGCGCCAGCAGCACAGGGGGTACTAGGACAGATACGCAGTATTTT. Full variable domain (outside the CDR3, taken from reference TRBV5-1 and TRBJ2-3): KAGVTQTPRYLIKTRGQQVTLSCSPISGHRSVSWYQQTPGQGLQFLFEYFSETQRNKGNFPGRFSGRQFSNSRSEMNVSTLELGDSALYLCASSTGGTRTDTQYFGPGTRLTVL.

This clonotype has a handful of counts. CDR3 in amino acids: CASSSTTGTGGTDTQYF. The DNA of the CDR3 is TGTGCCAGCAGCTCCACGACCGGGACTGGGGGCACAGATACGCAGTATTTT. The V and J genes are TRBV11-2 and TRBJ2-3; TRBD2 might be the D (6 bases). Trimming took off 4 bases at V and 1 base at J, with 18 bases between the two ends. The CDR3 runs to 17 residues. Germline-derived CDR1 and CDR2 are SGHAT and FQNNGV.

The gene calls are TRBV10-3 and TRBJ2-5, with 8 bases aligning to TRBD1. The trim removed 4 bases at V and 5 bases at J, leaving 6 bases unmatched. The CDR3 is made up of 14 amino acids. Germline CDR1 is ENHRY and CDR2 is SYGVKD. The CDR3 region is CAISVGTGVETQYF. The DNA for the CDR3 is TGTGCCATCAGTGTAGGGACAGGCGTCGAGACCCAGTACTTC.

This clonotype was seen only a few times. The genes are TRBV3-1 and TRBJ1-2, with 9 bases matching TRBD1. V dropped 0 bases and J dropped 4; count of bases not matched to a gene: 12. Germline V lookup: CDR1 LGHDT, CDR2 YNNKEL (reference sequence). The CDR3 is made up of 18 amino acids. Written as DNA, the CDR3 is TGTGCCAGCAGCCAAGAATATGACTGGGTGACAGGGGGCTATGGCTACACCTTC. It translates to CASSQEYDWVTGGYGYTF.

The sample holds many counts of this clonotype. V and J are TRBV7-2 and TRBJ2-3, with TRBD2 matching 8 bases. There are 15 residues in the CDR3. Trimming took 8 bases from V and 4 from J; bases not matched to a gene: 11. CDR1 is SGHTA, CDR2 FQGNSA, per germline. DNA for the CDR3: TGTGCCAGCTCCATAGCGGGACTAGGATCAGATACGCAGTATTTT. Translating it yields CASSIAGLGSDTQYF.

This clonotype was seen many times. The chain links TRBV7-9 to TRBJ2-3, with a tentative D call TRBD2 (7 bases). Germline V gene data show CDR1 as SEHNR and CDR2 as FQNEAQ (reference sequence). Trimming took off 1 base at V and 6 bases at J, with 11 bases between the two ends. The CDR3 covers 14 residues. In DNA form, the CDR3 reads TGTGCCAGCAGCTTAGTGGGGGGGCTTGATACGCAGTATTTT. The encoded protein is CASSLVGGLDTQYF.

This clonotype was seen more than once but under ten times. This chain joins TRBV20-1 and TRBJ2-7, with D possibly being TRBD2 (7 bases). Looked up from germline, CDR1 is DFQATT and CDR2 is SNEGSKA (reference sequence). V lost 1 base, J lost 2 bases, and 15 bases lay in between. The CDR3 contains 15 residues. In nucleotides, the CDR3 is TGCAGTGCTAGAGGGGGGGGGCAGAAAACCTACGAGCAGTACTTC. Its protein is CSARGGGQKTYEQYF.

As DNA, the CDR3 is TGCGCCAGCAGCTTGTCCGCCTCCAAGGGGACAGATACGCAGTATTTT. Translating it yields CASSLSASKGTDTQYF. The chain couples TRBV5-1 to TRBJ2-3, with D perhaps matching TRBD1 (5 bases). The CDR3 has 16 amino acids. Between the trimmed V and J ends, which lost 1 base and 3 bases, there was a span of 15 bases. In germline, CDR1 is SGHRS, CDR2 YFSETQ.

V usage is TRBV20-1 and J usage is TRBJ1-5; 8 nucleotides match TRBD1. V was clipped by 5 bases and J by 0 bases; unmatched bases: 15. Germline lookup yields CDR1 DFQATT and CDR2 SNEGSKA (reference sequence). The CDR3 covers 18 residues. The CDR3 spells CSALSIMDRAYSNQPQHF. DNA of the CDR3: TGCAGTGCTCTATCAATTATGGACAGGGCCTATAGCAATCAGCCCCAGCATTTT.

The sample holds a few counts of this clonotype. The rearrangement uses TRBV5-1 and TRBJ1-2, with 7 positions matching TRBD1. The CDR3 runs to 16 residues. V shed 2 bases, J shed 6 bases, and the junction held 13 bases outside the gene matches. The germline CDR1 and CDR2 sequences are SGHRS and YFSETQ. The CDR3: CASSLLPGQVEDGYTF. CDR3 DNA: TGCGCCAGCAGCTTACTCCCTGGACAGGTGGAGGATGGCTACACCTTC.

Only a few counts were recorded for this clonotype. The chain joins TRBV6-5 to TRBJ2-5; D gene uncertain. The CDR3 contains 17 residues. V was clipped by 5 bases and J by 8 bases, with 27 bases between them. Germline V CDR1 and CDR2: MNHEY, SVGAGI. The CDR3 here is CASSNLYAAVRTRTQYF. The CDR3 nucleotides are TGTGCCAGCAGTAACCTTTACGCCGCGGTGAGGACCCGAACCCAGTACTTC.

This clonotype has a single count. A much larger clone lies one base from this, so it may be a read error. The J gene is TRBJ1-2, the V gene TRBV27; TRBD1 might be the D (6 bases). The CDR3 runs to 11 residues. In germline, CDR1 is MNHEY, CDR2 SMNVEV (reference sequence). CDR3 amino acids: CARRGPYGYTF. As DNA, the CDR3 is TGTGCCCGCAGGGGACCCTATGGCTACACCTTC.

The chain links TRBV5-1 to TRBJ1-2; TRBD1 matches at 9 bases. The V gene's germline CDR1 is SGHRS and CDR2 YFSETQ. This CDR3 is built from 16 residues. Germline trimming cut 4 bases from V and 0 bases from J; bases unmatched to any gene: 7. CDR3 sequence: CASSQPTGGSNYGYTF. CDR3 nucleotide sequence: TGCGCCAGCAGCCAACCGACAGGGGGATCTAACTATGGCTACACCTTC.

The CDR3 bases are TGTGCCAGCAGTTTACAGGGCACAGGGGGTGAAGCTTTCTTT. Protein product: CASSLQGTGGEAFF. The gene calls are TRBV12-3 or TRBV12-4 and TRBJ1-1; 8 bases map to TRBD1. V shed 2 bases and J 7 bases; nucleotides not matched to a gene: 6. The CDR3 loop spans 14 amino acids.

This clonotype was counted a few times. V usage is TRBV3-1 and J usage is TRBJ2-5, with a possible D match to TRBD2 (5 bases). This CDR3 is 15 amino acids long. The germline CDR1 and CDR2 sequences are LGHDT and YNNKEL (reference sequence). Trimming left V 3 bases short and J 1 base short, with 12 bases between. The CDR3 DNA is TGTGCCAGCAGCCACCTTACTAGTCCCCAAGAGACCCAGTACTTC. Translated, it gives CASSHLTSPQETQYF.

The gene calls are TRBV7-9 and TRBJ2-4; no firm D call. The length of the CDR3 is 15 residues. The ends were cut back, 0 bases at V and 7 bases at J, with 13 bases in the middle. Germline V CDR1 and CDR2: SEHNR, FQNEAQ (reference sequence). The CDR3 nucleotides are TGTGCCAGCAGCTTAGCTTACTCCCTGGCGAACATTCAGTACTTC. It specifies CASSLAYSLANIQYF.

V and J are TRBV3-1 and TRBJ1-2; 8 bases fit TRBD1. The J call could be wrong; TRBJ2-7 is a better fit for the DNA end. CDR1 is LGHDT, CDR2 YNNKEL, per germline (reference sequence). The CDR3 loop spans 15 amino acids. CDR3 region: CASSPNRGIYNEQYF. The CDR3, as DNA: TGTGCCAGCAGCCCAAACAGGGGGATTTACAATGAGCAGTACTTC.

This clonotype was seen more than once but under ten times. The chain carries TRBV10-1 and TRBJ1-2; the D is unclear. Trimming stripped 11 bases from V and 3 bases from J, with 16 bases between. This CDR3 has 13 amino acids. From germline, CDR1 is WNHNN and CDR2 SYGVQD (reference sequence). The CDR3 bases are TGCGCCTCCGGACCCGCGCCCTACTATGGCTACACCTTC. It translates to CASGPAPYYGYTF.

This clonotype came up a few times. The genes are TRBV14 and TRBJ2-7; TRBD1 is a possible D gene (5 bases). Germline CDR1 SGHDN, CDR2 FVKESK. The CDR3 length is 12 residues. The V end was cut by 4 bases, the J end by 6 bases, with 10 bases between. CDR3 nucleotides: TGTGCCAGCAGCCCCCAGGGATTCGAGCAGTACTTC. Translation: CASSPQGFEQYF.

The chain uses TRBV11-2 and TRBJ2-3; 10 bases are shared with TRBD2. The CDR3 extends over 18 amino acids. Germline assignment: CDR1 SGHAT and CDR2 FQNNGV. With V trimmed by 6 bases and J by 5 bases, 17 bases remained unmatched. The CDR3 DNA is TGTGCCAGCAGAGCACTAGGACTAGCGGCAAGGGGTAAAGATACGCAGTATTTT. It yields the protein CASRALGLAARGKDTQYF.

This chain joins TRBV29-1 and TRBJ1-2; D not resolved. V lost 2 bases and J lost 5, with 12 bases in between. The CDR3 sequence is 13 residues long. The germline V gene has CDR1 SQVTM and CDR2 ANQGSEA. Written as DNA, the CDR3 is TGCAGCGTTGAATCTCCTGTCGTATATGGCTACACCTTC. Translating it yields CSVESPVVYGYTF.

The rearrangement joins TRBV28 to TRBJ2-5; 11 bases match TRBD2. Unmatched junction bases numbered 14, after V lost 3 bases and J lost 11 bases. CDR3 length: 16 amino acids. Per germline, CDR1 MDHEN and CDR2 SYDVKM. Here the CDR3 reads CASSFWLAGGLNEQYF. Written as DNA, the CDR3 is TGTGCCAGCAGTTTCTGGCTAGCGGGGGGACTCAATGAGCAGTACTTC. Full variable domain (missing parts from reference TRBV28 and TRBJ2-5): DVKVTQSSRYLVKRTGEKVFLECVQDMDHENMFWYRQDPGLGLRLIYFSYDVKMKEKGDIPEGYSVSREKKERFSLILESASTNQTSMYLCASSFWLAGGLNEQYFGPGTRLLVL.

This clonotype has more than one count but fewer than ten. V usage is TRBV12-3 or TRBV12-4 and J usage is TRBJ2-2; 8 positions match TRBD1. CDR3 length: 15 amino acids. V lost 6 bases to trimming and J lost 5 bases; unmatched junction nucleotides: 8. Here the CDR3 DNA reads TGTGCCAGCAGCACACAGGGGGTAGGAACCGGGGAGCTGTTTTTT. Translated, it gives CASSTQGVGTGELFF.

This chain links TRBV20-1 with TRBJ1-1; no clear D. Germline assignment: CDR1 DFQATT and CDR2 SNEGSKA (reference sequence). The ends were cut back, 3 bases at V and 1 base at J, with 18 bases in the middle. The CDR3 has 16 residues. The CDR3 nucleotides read TGCAGTGCTAGGGGAGGATGGGTCGACGGGAACACTGAAGCTTTCTTT. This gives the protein CSARGGWVDGNTEAFF.

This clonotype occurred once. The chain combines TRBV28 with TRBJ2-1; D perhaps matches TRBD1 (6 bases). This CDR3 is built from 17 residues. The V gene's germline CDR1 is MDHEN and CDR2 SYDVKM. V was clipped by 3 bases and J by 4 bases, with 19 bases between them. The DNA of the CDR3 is TGTGCCAGCAGTTTGACGGCAGGGATCAGGGGTTACAATGAGCAGTTCTTC. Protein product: CASSLTAGIRGYNEQFF.

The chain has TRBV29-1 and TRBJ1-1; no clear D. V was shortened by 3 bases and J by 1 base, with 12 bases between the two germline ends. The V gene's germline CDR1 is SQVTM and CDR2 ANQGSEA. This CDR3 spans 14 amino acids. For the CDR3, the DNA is TGCAGCGTTGAGGGGAGACATCAGAACACTGAAGCTTTCTTT. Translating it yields CSVEGRHQNTEAFF.

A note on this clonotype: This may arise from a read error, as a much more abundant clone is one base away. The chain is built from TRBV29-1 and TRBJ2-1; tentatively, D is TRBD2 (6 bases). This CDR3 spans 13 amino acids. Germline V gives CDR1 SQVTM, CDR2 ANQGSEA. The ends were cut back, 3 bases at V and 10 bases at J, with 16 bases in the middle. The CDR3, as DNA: TGCAGCGTTGATGCGGGGATTCCCTACGAGCAGTTCTTC. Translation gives CSVDAGIPYEQFF.

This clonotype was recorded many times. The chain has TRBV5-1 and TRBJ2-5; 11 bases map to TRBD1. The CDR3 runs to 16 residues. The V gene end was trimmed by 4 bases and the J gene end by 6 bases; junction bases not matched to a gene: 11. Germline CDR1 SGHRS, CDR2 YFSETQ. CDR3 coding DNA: TGCGCCAGCAGCCTGGGACAGGGGGATACCTTGAAGACCCAGTACTTC. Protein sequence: CASSLGQGDTLKTQYF.

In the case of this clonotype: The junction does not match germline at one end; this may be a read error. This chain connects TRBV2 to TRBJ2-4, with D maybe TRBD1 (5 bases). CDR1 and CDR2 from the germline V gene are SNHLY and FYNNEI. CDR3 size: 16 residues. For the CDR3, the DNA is TGTGCTAGCAGTGAAATGCCTACGGACACGACCTACGAGCAGGACTTC. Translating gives CASSEMPTDTTYEQDF. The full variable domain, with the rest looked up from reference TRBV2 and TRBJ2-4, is EPEVTQTPSHQVTQMGQEVILRCVPISNHLYFYWYRQILGQKVEFLVSFYNNEISEKSEIFDDQFSVERPDGSNFTLKIRSTKLEDSAMYFCASSEMPTDTTYEQDFGAGTRLSVL.

CDR3 nucleotides: TGTGCCACCAGCAGCTGGAGGGGCGATGATGAAAAACTGTTTTTT. Amino acids: CATSSWRGDDEKLFF. The J gene is TRBJ1-4, the V gene TRBV15; tentative D call: TRBD1 (5 bases). CDR1 and CDR2 from the germline V gene are LNHNV and YYDKDF (reference sequence). CDR3 length: 15 amino acids. V lost 3 bases, J lost 6 bases, and 14 bases lay in between.